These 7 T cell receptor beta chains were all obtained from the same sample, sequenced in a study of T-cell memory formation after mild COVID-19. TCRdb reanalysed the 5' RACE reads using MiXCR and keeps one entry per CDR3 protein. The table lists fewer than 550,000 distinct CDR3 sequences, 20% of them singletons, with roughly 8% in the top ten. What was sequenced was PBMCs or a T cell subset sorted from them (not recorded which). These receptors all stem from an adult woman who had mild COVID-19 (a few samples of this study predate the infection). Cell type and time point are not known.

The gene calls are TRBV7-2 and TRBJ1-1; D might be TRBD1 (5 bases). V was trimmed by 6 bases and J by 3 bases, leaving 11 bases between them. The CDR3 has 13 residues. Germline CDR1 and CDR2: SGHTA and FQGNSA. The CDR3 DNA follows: TGTGCCAGCAGTCCGGGGCGGGACACTGAAGCTTTCTTT. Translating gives CASSPGRDTEAFF.

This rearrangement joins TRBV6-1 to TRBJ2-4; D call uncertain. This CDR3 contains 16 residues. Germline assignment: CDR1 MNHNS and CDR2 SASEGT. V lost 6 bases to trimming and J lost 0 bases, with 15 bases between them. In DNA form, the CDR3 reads TGTGCCAGCAGCGCAAACCCCGGGCTAGCCAAAAACATTCAGTACTTC. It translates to CASSANPGLAKNIQYF.

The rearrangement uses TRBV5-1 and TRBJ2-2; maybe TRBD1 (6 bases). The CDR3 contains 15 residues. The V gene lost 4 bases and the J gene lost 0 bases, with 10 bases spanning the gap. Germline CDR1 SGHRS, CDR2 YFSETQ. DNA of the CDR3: TGCGCCAGCAGCCCCAGACAGGCGAACACCGGGGAGCTGTTTTTT. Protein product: CASSPRQANTGELFF. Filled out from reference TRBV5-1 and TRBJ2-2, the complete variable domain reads KAGVTQTPRYLIKTRGQQVTLSCSPISGHRSVSWYQQTPGQGLQFLFEYFSETQRNKGNFPGRFSGRQFSNSRSEMNVSTLELGDSALYLCASSPRQANTGELFFGEGSRLTVL.

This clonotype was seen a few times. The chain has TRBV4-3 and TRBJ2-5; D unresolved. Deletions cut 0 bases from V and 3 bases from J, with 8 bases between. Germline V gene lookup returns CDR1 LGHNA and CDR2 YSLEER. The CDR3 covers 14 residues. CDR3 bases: TGCGCCAGCAGCCAAGAGCCTTCTAAAGAGACCCAGTACTTC. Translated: CASSQEPSKETQYF.

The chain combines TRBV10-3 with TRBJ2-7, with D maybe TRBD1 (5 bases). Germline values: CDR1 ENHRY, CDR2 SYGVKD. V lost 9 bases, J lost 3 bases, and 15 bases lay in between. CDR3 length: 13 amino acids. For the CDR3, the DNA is TGTGCCATAAGTAGGGGTTCCGACTACGAGCAGTACTTC. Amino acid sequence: CAISRGSDYEQYF.

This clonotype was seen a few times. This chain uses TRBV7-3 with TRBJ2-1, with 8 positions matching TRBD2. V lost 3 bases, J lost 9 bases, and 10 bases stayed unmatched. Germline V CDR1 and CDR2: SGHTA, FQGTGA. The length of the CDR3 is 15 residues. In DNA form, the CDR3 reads TGTGCCAGCAGCTTTTCAGCGGGGGCGGGCACTGAGCAGTTCTTC. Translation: CASSFSAGAGTEQFF.

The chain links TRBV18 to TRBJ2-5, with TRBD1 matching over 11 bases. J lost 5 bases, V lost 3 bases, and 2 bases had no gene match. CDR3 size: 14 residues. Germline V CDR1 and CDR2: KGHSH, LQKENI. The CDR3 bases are TGTGCCAGCTCACCGGACAGGGGGCTGGAGACCCAGTACTTC. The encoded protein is CASSPDRGLETQYF.